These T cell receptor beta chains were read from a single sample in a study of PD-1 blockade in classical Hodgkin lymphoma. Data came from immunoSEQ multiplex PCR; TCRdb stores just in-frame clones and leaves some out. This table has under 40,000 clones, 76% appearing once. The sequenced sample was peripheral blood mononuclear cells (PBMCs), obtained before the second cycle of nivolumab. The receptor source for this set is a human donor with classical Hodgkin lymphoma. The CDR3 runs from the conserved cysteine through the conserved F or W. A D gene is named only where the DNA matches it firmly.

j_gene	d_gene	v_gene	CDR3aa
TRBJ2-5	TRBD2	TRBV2	CASIGLAGETQYF
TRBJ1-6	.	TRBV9	CASSVEGVYSPLHF
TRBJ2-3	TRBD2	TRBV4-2	CASSQYAGGEADTQYF
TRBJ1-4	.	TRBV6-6	CASSYSEKLFF
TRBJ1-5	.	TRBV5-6	CASSLVGNQPQHF
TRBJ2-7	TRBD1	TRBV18	CASSPRTGTYEQYF
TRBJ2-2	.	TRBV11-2	CASSARRTLNTGELFF
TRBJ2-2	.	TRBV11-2	CASSPRQGFGELFF
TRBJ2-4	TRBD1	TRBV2	CASRRTGGGNIQYF
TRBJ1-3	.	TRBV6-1	CASSEARGNTIYF
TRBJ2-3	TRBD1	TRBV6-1	CASSLRGPGDTQYF
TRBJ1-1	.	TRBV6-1	CASSRTGSEAFF
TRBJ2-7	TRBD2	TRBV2	CASSDGRGSYEQYF
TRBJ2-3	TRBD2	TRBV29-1	CSVDQRGGIDTQYF
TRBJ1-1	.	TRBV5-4	CASSLDRANTEAFF
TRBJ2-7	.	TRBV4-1	CASSLTAGAAYEQYF